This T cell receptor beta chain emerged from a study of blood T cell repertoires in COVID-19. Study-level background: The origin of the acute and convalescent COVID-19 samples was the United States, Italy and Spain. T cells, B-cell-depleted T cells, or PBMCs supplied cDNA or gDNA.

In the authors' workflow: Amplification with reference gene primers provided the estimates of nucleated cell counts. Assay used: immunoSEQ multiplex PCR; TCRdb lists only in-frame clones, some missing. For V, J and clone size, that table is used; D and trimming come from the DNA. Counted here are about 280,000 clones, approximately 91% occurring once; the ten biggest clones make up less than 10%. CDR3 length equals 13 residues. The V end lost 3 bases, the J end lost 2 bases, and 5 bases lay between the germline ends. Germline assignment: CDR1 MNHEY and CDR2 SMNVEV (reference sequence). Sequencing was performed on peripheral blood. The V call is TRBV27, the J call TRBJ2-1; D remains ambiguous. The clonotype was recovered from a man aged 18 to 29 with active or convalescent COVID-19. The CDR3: CASSFGTYNEQFF. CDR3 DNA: TGTGCCAGCAGTTTCGGTACCTACAATGAGCAGTTCTTC.